The table lists the clone carrying this T cell receptor (beta chain) with many counts. This specimen comes from a study of glioma-infiltrating T cells. From germline, CDR1 is MNHNS and CDR2 SASEGT. V lost 7 bases to trimming and J lost 0 bases, with 20 bases between them. This CDR3 comprises 17 residues. TCR alpha and beta CDR3 regions were amplified from RNA using iRepertoire nested multiplex PCR. TCRdb ran MiXCR on the multiplex PCR reads and lists one entry per CDR3 protein. The sample lists 90,000 to 110,000 distinct CDR3 sequences, under 30% seen once, with about 30% in the top ten. The receptor comes from a human donor with low-grade glioma or glioblastoma, undergoing nonglioma brain surgery, or in good health (not recorded which). The chain couples TRBV6-1 to TRBJ2-3; D may be TRBD1 or TRBD2 (5 bases each). Input material: glioma tissue, nonneoplastic brain tissue, or PBMCs (not recorded which). The CDR3 nucleotides are TGTGCCAGCAAGTACCCCGGGACCGATCCTAGCACAGATACGCAGTATTTT. Its protein is CASKYPGTDPSTDTQYF.